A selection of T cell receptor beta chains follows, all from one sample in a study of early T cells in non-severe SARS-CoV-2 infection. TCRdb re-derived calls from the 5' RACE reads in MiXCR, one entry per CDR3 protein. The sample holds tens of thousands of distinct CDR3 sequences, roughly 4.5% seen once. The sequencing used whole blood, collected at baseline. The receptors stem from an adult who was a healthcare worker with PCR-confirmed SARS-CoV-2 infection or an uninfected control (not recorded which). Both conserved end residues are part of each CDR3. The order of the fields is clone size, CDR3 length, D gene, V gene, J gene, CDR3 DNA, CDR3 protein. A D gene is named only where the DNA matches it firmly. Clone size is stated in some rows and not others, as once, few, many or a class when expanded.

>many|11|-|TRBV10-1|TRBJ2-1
TGCGCCAGCAGTTTCCACAATGAGCAGTTCTTC
CASSFHNEQFF
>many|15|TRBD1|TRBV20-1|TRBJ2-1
TGCAGTGCTGGGACAGGGATATCAGGCTACAATGAGCAGTTCTTC
CSAGTGISGYNEQFF
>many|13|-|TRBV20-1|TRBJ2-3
TGCAGTGCTAGTAGAATTACGGGCGATACGCAGTATTTT
CSASRITGDTQYF
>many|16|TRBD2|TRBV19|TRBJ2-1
TGTGCCAGTAGTATCGACACGGGAGGGCCGTACAATGAGCAGTTCTTC
CASSIDTGGPYNEQFF
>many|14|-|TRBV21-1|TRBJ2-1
TGTGCCAGCAGCAAAGTCAACAGCTACAATGAGCAGTTCTTC
CASSKVNSYNEQFF
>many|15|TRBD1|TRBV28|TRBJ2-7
TGTGCCAGCAGCCCCGGGACAGGGATAAGACAGGAGCAGTACTTC
CASSPGTGIRQEQYF
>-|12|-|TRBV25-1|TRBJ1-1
TGTGCCAGCAGCTCAAGGATCGGTGAAGCTTTCTTT
CASSSRIGEAFF
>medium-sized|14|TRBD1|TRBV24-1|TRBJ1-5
TGTGCCACCGGAACCGGGACAGGGAATCAGCCCCAGCATTTT
CATGTGTGNQPQHF
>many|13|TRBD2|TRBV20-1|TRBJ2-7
TGCAGTGCTTCCGGGACTACGGACTACGAGCAGTACTTC
CSASGTTDYEQYF
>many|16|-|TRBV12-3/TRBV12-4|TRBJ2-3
TGTGCCAGCAGCCTCTGGGCGGGGGCTAATACAGATACGCAGTATTTT
CASSLWAGANTDTQYF
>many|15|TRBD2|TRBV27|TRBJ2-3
TGTGCCAGCAGTTTTCTAGCGGGAGAGACAGATACGCAGTATTTT
CASSFLAGETDTQYF
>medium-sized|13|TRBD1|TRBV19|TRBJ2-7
TGTGCCTCCAGCCCCACAGGGGTCAACGAGCAGTACTTC
CASSPTGVNEQYF
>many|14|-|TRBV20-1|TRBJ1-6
TGCAGTGCTAGAAGACAGGCCTATAATTCACCCCTCCACTTT
CSARRQAYNSPLHF
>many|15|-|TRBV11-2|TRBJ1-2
TGTGCCAGCAGCCGGGCCGGCGTTGGAGTGTTCGGCTACACCTTC
CASSRAGVGVFGYTF
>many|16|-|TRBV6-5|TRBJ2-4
TGTGCCAGCAGTTACTTGGCCCAGGGGGCCAAAAACATTCAGTACTTC
CASSYLAQGAKNIQYF
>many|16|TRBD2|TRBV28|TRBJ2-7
TGTGCCAGCAGTTCTGCCCGGCTAGCGGGACTCTACGAGCAGTACTTC
CASSSARLAGLYEQYF
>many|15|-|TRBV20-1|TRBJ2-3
TGCAGTGCTCTTCCCCCGGGACTTCGCACAGATACGCAGTATTTT
CSALPPGLRTDTQYF
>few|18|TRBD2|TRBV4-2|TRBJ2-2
TGTGCCAGCAGCCAAGAGGTAGCGGGGGGGCCGAACACCGGGGAGCTGTTTTTT
CASSQEVAGGPNTGELFF
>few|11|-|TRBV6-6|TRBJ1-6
TGTGCCAGCAGTTATAATGGGCCCCTCCACTTT
CASSYNGPLHF
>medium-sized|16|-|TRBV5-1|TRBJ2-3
TGCGCCAGCAACAACGCCGGTTACGGGGGCACAGATACGCAGTATTTT
CASNNAGYGGTDTQYF
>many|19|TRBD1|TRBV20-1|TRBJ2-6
TGCAGTGCTAGGCCCCCACGACAGGGTCCGAGCTCTGGGGCCAACGTCCTGACTTTC
CSARPPRQGPSSGANVLTF
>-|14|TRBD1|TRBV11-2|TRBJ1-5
TGTGCCAGCAGCTTAGAGGACAGGTATCAGCCCCAGCATTTT
CASSLEDRYQPQHF
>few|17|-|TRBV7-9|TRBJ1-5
TGTGCCAGCAGCTTAGCCCCCGCTCCAGGGGTCGGTCAGCCCCAGCATTTT
CASSLAPAPGVGQPQHF
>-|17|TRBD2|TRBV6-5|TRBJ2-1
TGTGCCAGCAGTTACGACCCAGCGGGAGTACCTTACAATGAGCAGTTCTTC
CASSYDPAGVPYNEQFF
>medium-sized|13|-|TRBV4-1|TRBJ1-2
TGCGCCAGCAGCCAAGTGGGGATCTATGGCTACACCTTC
CASSQVGIYGYTF
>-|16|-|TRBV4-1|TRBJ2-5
TGCGCCAGCAGCCCATTGGGACCTCTTCCTCAAGAGACCCAGTACTTC
CASSPLGPLPQETQYF
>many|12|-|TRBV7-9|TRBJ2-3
TGTGCCAGCCGGCGGGGCACAGATACGCAGTATTTT
CASRRGTDTQYF
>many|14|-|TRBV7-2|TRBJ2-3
TGTGCCAGCAGCTTACGCAGCAGCACAGATACGCAGTATTTT
CASSLRSSTDTQYF
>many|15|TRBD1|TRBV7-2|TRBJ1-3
TGTGCCAGCACCCCACAGGGGACCTCTGGAAACACCATATATTTT
CASTPQGTSGNTIYF
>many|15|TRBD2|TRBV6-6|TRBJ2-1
TGTGCCAGCAGTTACCTAGCGGGGGGGCAGGATGAGCAGTTCTTC
CASSYLAGGQDEQFF
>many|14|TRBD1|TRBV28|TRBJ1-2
TGTGCCAGCAGTGGGGGACAGAGTAACTATGGCTACACCTTC
CASSGGQSNYGYTF
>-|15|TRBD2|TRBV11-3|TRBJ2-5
TGTGCCAGCAGCTCGACTAGCGGGAGGGGGGAGACCCAGTACTTC
CASSSTSGRGETQYF
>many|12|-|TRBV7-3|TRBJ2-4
TGTGCCAGCAGCTCCGGACTGGATCAACAGTACTTC
CASSSGLDQQYF
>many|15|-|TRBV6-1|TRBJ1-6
TGTGCCAGCAGTGAAGAGGTCCCTAGGCGGCGGGCCCTCCACTTT
CASSEEVPRRRALHF
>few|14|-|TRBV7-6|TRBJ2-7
TGTGCCAGCAGCTTAGGTGCCGCCTCCTACGAGCAGTACTTC
CASSLGAASYEQYF
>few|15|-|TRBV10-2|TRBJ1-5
TGCGCCAGCTCGAGGGAGCAGGGCGGCAATCAGCCCCAGCATTTT
CASSREQGGNQPQHF
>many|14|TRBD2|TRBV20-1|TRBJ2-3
TGCAGTGCTGACGGGGGGGCAGGCACAGATACGCAGTATTTT
CSADGGAGTDTQYF
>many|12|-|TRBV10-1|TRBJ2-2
TGCGCCAGCAGTGAGTCGATGAAGGAGCTGTTTTTT
CASSESMKELFF
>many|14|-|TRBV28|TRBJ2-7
TGTGCCAGCAGTTTATACGGTCCTCTGCACGAGCAGTACTTC
CASSLYGPLHEQYF
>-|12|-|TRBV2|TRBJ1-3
TGTGCCAGCAGTAAGAGCGGAAACACCATATATTTT
CASSKSGNTIYF
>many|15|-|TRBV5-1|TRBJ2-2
TGCGCCAGCAGCTTGGAGAACAGGGTTTCCGGGGAGCTGTTTTTT
CASSLENRVSGELFF
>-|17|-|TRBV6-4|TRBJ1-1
TGTGCCATCATGAAACGGGACATCCCCAAAGAAAGGGCTGAAGCTTTCTTT
CAIMKRDIPKERAEAFF
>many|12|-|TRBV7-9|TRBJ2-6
TGTGCCAGCATCACTGGGGCCAACGTCCTGACTTTC
CASITGANVLTF
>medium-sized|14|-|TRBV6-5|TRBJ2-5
TGTGCCAGCAGTTACTCGGAAGTCGGAGAGACCCAGTACTTC
CASSYSEVGETQYF
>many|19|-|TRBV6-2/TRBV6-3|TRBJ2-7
TGTGCCAGCAGTTACTCAGTCTCCTCGGGTCCAGTACCTACCTACGAGCAGTACTTC
CASSYSVSSGPVPTYEQYF
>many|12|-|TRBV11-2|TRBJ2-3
TGTGCCAGCAGATGGGACGGAGATACGCAGTATTTT
CASRWDGDTQYF
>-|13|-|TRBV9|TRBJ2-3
TGTGCCAGCAGCGACTGGACCACAGATACGCAGTATTTT
CASSDWTTDTQYF
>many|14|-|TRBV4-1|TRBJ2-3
TGCGCCAGCAGCCAACCCTCTCGCACAGATACGCAGTATTTT
CASSQPSRTDTQYF
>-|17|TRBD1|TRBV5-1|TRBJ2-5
TGCGCCAGCAGCAGGGGACAGCCCGTTCTCCGAAGGGAGACCCAGTACTTC
CASSRGQPVLRRETQYF
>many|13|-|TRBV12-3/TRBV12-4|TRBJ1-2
TGTGCCAGCAGTTTGGAGGAGCACTATGGCTACACCTTC
CASSLEEHYGYTF
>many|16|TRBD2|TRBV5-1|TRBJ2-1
TGCGCCAGCAGCTCTAAGACTAGCGGAGTAGGGAATGAGCAGTTCTTC
CASSSKTSGVGNEQFF